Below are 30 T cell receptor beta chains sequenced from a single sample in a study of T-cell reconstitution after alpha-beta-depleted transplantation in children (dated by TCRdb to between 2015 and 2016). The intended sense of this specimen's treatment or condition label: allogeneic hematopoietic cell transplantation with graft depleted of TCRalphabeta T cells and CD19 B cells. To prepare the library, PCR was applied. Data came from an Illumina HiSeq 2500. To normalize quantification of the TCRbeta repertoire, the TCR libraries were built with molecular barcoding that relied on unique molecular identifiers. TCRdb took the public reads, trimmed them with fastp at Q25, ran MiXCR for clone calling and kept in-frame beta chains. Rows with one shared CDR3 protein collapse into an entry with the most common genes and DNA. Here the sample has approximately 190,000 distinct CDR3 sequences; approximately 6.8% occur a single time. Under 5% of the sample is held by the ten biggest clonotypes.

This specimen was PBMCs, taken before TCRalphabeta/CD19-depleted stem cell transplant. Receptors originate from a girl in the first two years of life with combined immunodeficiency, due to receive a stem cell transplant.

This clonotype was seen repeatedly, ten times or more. The CDR3 sequence: CSARDLWDGRNEQFF. Here the CDR3 DNA reads TGCAGTGCTAGAGATCTATGGGACGGGAGGAATGAGCAGTTCTTC. This chain uses TRBV20-1 with TRBJ2-1; 7 positions match TRBD2. Per the germline V gene, CDR1 is DFQATT and CDR2 is SNEGSKA (reference sequence). The CDR3 loop spans 15 amino acids. The trim removed 0 bases at V and 7 bases at J, leaving 9 bases unmatched.

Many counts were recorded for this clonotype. DNA for the CDR3: TGTGCCAGCAGCTTAGTTATTAGCGCCTACGAGCAGTACTTC. It encodes CASSLVISAYEQYF. The rearrangement joins TRBV11-3 to TRBJ2-7, with a weak D call TRBD2 (5 bases). Trimming took 1 base from V and 2 from J, leaving 9 bases between them. The CDR3 covers 14 residues. The germline V gene encodes CDR1 SGHNT and CDR2 YENEEA.

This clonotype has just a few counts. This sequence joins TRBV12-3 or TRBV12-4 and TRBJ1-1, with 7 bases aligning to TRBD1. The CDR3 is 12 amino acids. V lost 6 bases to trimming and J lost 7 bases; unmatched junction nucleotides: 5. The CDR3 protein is CASSPGTVEAFF. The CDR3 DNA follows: TGTGCCAGCAGCCCCGGGACAGTTGAAGCTTTCTTT.

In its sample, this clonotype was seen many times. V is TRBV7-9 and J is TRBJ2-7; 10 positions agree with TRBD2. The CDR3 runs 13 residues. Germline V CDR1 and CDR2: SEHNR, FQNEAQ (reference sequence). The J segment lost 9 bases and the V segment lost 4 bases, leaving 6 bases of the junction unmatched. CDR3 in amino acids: CASSSLAGIGQYF. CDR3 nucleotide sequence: TGTGCCAGCAGCTCACTAGCGGGAATCGGGCAGTACTTC.

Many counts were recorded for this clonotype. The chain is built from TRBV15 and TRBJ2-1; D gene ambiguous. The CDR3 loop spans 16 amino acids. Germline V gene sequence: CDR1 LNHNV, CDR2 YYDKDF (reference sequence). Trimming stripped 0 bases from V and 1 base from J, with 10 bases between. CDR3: CATSRERGGSYNEQFF. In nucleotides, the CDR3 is TGTGCCACCAGCAGAGAAAGAGGTGGTTCCTACAATGAGCAGTTCTTC.

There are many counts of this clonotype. The chain's CDR3 is CSVETGLEQFF. The CDR3, as DNA: TGCAGCGTGGAAACAGGGTTAGAGCAGTTCTTC. The rearrangement joins TRBV29-1 to TRBJ2-1; D may be TRBD1 (6 bases). V lost 6 bases to trimming and J lost 10 bases, with 13 bases between them. This CDR3 is built from 11 residues. Germline assignment: CDR1 SQVTM and CDR2 ANQGSEA.

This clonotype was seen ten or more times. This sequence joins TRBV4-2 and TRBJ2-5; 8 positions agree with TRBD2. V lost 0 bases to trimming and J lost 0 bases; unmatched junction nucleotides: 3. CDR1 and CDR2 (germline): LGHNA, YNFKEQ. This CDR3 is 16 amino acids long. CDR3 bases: TGTGCCAGCAGCCAAGAGACTAGCGACAACCAAGAGACCCAGTACTTC. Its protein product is CASSQETSDNQETQYF.

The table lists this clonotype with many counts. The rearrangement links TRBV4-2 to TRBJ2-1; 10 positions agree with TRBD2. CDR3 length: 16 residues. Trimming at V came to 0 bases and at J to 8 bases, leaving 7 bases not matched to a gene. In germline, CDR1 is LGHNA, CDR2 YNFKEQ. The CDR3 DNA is TGTGCCAGCAGCCAAGAGTCCGCTAGCGGGGGTGATGAGCAGTTCTTC. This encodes CASSQESASGGDEQFF.

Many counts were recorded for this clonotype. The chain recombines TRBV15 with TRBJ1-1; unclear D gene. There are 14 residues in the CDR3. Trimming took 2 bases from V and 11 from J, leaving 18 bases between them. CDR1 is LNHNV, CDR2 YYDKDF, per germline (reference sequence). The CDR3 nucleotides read TGTGCCACCAGCAGACCCCCCCTCGGCAGCGAGGCTTTCTTT. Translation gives CATSRPPLGSEAFF.

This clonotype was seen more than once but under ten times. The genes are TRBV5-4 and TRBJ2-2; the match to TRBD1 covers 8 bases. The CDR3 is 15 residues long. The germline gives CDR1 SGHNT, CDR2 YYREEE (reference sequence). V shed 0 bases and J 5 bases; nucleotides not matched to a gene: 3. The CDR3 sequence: CASSLGNRGTGELFF. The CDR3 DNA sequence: TGTGCCAGCAGCTTGGGGAACAGGGGGACCGGGGAGCTGTTTTTT.

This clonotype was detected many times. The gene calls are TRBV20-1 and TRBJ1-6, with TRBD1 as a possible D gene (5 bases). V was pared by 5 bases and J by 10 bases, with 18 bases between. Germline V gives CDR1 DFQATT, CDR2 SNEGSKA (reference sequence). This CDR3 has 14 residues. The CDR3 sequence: CSAGGTWTDSPLHF. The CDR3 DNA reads TGCAGTGCTGGGGGGACGTGGACCGACTCACCCCTCCACTTT.

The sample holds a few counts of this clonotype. CDR3 protein: CASSIGTSGSNEQFF. CDR3 DNA: TGTGCCAGCAGTATCGGGACTAGCGGGAGCAATGAGCAGTTCTTC. This rearrangement joins TRBV27 to TRBJ2-1, with 14 bases fitting TRBD2. Germline CDR1 MNHEY, CDR2 SMNVEV (reference sequence). V lost 5 bases, J lost 6 bases, and 3 bases stayed unmatched. The CDR3 extends over 15 amino acids.

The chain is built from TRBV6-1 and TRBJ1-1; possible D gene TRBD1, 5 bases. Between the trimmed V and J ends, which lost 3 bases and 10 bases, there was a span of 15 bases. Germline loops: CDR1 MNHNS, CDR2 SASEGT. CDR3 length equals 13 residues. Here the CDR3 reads CASSEEPGRRAFF. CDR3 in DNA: TGTGCCAGCAGTGAGGAACCGGGACGGCGAGCTTTCTTT.

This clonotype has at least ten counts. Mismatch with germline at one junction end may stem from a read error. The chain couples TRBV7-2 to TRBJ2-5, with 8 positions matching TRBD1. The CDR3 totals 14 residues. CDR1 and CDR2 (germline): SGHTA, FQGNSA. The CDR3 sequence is CASSSSGGGETRYF. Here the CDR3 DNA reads TGTGCCAGCAGCTCCTCAGGGGGCGGAGAGACCCGGTACTTC.

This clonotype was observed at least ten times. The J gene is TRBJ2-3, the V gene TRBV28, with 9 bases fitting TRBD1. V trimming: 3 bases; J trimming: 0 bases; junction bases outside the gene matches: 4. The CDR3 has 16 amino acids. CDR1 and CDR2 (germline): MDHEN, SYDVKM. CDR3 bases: TGTGCCAGCAGTTTCATGGACAGGGGTAGCACAGATACGCAGTATTTT. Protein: CASSFMDRGSTDTQYF.

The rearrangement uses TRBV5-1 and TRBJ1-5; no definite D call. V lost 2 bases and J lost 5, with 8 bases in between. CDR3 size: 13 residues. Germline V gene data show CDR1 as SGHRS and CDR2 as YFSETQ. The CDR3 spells CASSFQGDQPQHF. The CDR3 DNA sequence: TGCGCCAGCAGCTTCCAAGGAGATCAGCCCCAGCATTTT.

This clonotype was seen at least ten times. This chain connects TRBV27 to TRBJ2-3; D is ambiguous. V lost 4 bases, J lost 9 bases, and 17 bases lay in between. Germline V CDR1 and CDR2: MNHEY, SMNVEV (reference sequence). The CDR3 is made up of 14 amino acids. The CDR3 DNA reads TGTGCCAGCAGTTCCGCCCTGGCGACCCCGACGCAGTATTTT. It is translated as CASSSALATPTQYF.

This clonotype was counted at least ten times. In DNA form, the CDR3 reads TGTGCCAGCAGTCACTTAGCGGGAGGGCCGTTAAATGAGCAGTTCTTC. This translates into CASSHLAGGPLNEQFF. The chain has TRBV6-5 and TRBJ2-1, with 11 positions matching TRBD2. Germline values: CDR1 MNHEY, CDR2 SVGAGI. The V and J ends lost 5 bases and 7 bases, in that order; junction bases with no gene match: 10. CDR3 length: 16 residues.

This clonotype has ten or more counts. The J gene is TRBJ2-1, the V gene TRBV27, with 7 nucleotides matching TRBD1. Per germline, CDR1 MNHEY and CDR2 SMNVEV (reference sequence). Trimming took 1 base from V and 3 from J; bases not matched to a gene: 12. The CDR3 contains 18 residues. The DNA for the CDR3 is TGTGCCAGCAGTTTATTGGTCGGAGGACAGGAGTTCTACAATGAGCAGTTCTTC. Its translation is CASSLLVGGQEFYNEQFF.

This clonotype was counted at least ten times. The CDR3 protein is CASSVRGTLSSYEQYF. The CDR3 DNA sequence: TGTGCCAGCAGTGTCAGAGGGACCCTAAGCTCCTACGAGCAGTACTTC. The chain combines TRBV2 with TRBJ2-7; the D call may be TRBD1 or TRBD2 (5 bases each). Germline CDR1 SNHLY, CDR2 FYNNEI. V dropped 4 bases and J dropped 0 bases, with 16 bases sitting between them. The CDR3 has 16 amino acids.

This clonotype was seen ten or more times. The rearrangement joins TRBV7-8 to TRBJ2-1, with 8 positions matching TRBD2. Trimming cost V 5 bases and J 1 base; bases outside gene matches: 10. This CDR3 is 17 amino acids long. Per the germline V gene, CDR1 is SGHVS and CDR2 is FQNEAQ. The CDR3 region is CASSLDERETSYNEQFF. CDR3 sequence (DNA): TGTGCCAGCAGCCTAGATGAGCGGGAGACATCCTACAATGAGCAGTTCTTC.

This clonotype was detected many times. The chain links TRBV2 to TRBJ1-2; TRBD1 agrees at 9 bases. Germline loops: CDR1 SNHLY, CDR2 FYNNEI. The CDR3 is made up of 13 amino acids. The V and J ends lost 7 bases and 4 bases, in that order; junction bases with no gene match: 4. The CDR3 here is CASIETGGYGYTF. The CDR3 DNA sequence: TGTGCCAGCATCGAGACAGGGGGCTATGGCTACACCTTC.

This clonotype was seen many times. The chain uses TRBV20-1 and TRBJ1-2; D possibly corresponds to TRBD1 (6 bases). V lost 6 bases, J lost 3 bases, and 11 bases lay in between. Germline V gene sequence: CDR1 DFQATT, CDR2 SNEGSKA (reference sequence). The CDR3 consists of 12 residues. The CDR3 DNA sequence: TGCAGTGCCAGCGACAGGCACTATGGCTACACCTTC. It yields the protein CSASDRHYGYTF.

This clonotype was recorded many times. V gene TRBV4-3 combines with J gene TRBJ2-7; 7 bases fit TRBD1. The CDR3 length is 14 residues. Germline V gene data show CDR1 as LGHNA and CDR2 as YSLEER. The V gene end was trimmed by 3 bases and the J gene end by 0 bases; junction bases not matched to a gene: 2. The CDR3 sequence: CASSQGQNSYEQYF. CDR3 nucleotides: TGCGCCAGCAGCCAGGGACAGAACTCCTACGAGCAGTACTTC.

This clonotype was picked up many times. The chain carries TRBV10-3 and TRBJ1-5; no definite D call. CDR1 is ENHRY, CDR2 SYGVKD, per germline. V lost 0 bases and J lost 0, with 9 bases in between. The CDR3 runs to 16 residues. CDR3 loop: CAISESGADSNQPQHF. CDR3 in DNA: TGTGCCATCAGTGAGTCGGGTGCAGATAGCAATCAGCCCCAGCATTTT.

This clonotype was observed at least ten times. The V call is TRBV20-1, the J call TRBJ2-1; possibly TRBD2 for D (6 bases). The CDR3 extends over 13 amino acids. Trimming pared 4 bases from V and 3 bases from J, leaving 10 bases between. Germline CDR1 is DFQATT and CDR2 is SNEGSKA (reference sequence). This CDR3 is CSATGSLYNEQFF. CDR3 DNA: TGCAGTGCTACCGGGAGCCTCTACAATGAGCAGTTCTTC.

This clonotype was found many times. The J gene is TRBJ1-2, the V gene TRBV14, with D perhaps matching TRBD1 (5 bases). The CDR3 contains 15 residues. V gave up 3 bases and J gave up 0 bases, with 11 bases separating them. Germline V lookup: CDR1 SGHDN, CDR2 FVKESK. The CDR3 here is CASSQRGWANYGYTF. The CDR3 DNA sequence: TGTGCCAGCAGCCAGAGGGGTTGGGCTAACTATGGCTACACCTTC.

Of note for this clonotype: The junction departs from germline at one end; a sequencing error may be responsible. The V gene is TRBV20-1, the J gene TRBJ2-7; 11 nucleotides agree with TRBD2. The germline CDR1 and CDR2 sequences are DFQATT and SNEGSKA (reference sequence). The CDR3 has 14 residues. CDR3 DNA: TGCAGTGCCCCAACTAGCGGGGGTCCCTACCAGCAGTACTTC. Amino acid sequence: CSAPTSGGPYQQYF.

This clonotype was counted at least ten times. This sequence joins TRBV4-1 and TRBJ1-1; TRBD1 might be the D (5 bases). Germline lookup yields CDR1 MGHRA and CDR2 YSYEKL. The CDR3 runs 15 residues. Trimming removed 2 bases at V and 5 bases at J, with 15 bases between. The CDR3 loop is CASSQFRVGATEAFF. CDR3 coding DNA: TGCGCCAGCAGCCAATTTAGAGTCGGGGCAACTGAAGCTTTCTTT.

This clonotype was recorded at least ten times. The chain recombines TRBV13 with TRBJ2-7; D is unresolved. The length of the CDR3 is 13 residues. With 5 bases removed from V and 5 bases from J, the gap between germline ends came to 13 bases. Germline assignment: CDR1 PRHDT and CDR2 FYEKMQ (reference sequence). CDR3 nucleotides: TGTGCCAGCAGCACCGACCTTAGGGACGAGCAGTACTTC. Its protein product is CASSTDLRDEQYF.